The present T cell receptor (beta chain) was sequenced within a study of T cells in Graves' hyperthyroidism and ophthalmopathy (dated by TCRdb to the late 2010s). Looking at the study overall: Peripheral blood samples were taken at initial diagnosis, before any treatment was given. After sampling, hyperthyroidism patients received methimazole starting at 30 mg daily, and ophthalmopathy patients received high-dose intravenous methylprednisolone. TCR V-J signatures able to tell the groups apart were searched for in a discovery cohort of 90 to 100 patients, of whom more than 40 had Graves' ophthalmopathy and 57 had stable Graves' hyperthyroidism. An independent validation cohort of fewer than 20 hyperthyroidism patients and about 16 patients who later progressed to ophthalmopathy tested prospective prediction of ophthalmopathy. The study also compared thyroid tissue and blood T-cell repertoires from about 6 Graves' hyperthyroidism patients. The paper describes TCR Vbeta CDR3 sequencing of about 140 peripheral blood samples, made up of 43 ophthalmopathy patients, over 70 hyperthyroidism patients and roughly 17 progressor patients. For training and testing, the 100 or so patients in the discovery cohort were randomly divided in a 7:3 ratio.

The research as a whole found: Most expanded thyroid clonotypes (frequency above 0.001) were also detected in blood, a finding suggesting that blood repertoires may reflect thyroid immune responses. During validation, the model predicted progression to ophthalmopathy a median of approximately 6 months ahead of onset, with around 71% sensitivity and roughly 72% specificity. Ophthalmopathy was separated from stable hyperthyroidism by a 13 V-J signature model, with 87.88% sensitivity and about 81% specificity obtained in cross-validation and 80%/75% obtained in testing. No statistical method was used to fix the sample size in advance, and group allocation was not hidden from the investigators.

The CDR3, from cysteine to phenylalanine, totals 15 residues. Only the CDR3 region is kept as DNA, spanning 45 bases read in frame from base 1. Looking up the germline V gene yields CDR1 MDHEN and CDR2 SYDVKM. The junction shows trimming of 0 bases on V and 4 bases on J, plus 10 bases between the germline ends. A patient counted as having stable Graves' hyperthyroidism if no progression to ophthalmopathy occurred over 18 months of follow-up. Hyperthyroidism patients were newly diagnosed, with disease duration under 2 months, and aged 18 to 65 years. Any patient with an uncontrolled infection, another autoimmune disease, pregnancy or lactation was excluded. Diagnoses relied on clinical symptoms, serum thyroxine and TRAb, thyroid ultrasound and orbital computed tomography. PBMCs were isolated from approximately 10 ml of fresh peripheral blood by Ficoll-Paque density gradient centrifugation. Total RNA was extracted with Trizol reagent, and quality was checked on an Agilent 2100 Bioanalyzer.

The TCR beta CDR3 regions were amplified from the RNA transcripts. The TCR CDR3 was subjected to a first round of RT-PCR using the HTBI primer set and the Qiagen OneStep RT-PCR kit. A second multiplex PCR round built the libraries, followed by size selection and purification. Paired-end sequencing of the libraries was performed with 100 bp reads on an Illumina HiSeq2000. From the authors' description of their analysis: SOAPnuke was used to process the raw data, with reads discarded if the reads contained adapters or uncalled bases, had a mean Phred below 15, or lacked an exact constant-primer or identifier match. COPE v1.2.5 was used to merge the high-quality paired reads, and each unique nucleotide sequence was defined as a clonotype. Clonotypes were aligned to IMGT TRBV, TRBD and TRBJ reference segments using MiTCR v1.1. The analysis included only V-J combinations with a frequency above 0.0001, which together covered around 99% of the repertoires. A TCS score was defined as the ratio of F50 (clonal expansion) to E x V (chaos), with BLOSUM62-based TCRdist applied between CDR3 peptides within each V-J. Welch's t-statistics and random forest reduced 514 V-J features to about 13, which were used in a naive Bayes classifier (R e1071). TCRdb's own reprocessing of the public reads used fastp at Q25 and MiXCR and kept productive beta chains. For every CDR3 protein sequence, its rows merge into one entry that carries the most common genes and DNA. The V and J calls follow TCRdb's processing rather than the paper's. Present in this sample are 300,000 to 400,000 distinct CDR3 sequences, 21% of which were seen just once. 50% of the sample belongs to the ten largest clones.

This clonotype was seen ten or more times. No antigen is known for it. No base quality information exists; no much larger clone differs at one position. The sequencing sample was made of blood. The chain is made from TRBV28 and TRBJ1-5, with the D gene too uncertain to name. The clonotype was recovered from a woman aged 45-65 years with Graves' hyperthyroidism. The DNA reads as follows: TGTGCCAGCAGTTTATGGCCCTCACAGAATCAGCCCCAGCATTTT. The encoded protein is CASSLWPSQNQPQHF.